The 13 T cell receptor beta chains below were found in one sample sequenced in a study of blood T cell repertoires in COVID-19. Profiled with immunoSEQ multiplex PCR; TCRdb holds only in-frame clones, not every one. The sample consists of about 8,700 clones, about nine tenths of them appearing once. Sequenced material: peripheral blood. The origin of the receptors is a woman in her forties or fifties with active COVID-19.

V gene TRBV9 combines with J gene TRBJ1-2; the D gene is possibly TRBD1 (6 bases). Germline V gene sequence: CDR1 SGDLS, CDR2 YYNGEE. The CDR3 length is 15 residues. Trimming removed 2 bases at V and 4 bases at J, with 15 bases between. The CDR3 here is CASSVGGAGSYGYTF. CDR3 in DNA: TGTGCCAGCAGCGTCGGGGGGGCAGGCAGCTATGGCTACACCTTC.

The chain uses TRBV28 and TRBJ1-1; D is undetermined. CDR3 length: 13 amino acids. Germline CDR1 MDHEN, CDR2 SYDVKM. Trimming left V 5 bases short and J 5 bases short, with 12 bases between. The CDR3 bases are TGTGCCAGCAGTCCCCATGGGCGAACTGAAGCTTTCTTT. This codes for CASSPHGRTEAFF.

This sequence joins TRBV3-1 (or the pseudogene TRBV3-2) and TRBJ1-1; D is possibly TRBD1 (6 bases). Germline V gene sequence: CDR1 LGHDT, CDR2 YNNKEL (reference sequence). V was pared by 4 bases and J by 4 bases, with 13 bases between. This CDR3 has 14 amino acids. The chain's CDR3 is CASSLGGGFTEAFF. CDR3 DNA sequence: TGTGCCAGCAGCCTAGGGGGGGGGTTCACTGAAGCTTTCTTT.

This clone was seen once. The V and J genes are TRBV28 and TRBJ2-7, with a tentative D call TRBD1 (6 bases). The CDR3 loop spans 13 amino acids. The germline CDR1 and CDR2 sequences are MDHEN and SYDVKM. The V and J ends lost 8 bases and 5 bases respectively, with 16 bases between them. The CDR3 sequence: CASEFQGKHEQYF. The DNA of the CDR3 is TGTGCCAGCGAATTTCAGGGGAAACACGAGCAGTACTTC.

The chain is built from TRBV4-1 and TRBJ2-7; TRBD1 is a possible D gene (6 bases). The length of the CDR3 is 14 residues. V lost 0 bases, J lost 2 bases, and 8 bases lay in between. Germline V gives CDR1 MGHRA, CDR2 YSYEKL. CDR3 nucleotides: TGCGCCAGCAGCCAAGACAGGGGTGCCTACGAGCAGTACTTC. Its protein product is CASSQDRGAYEQYF.

This rearrangement joins TRBV6-1 to TRBJ2-7; D ambiguous. The CDR3 sequence is 15 residues long. V was shortened by 2 bases and J by 6 bases, with 17 bases between the two germline ends. Germline V gene data show CDR1 as MNHNS and CDR2 as SASEGT. The chain's CDR3 is CASSERSYDIGEQYF. CDR3 bases: TGTGCCAGCAGTGAAAGGAGCTACGATATTGGCGAGCAGTACTTC.

V and J are TRBV5-4 and TRBJ2-3; D gene ambiguous. This CDR3 spans 14 amino acids. The germline V gene encodes CDR1 SGHNT and CDR2 YYREEE (reference sequence). V dropped 4 bases and J dropped 4 bases, with 13 bases sitting between them. The CDR3, as DNA: TGTGCCAGCAGCCATCTACCCATTGCAGATACGCAGTATTTT. It translates to CASSHLPIADTQYF.

This chain uses TRBV28 with TRBJ1-5; 9 bases align to TRBD1. There are 14 residues in the CDR3. V lost 2 bases to trimming and J lost 7 bases; unmatched junction nucleotides: 3. Per the germline V gene, CDR1 is MDHEN and CDR2 is SYDVKM. This CDR3 reads CASSLGDRVQPQHF. The CDR3 DNA sequence: TGTGCCAGCAGTTTAGGGGACAGGGTGCAGCCCCAGCATTTT.

This clone was recorded once. This chain uses TRBV27 with TRBJ2-7; 9 nucleotides align to TRBD2. Unmatched junction bases numbered 16, after V lost 5 bases and J lost 2 bases. The CDR3 runs to 18 residues. The germline gives CDR1 MNHEY, CDR2 SMNVEV (reference sequence). This CDR3 reads CASSPPKLSLAGPYEQYF. The CDR3 DNA is TGTGCCAGCAGTCCCCCCAAGTTATCACTAGCGGGTCCCTACGAGCAGTACTTC.

The chain carries TRBV29-1 and TRBJ2-3; 10 bases map to TRBD1. The length of the CDR3 is 13 residues. Germline loops: CDR1 SQVTM, CDR2 ANQGSEA. J gave up 6 bases and V 7 bases, and 7 bases lay outside the gene matches. Written as DNA, the CDR3 is TGCAGCGCTGGGGACAGGGGCTCGGATACGCAGTATTTT. This translates into CSAGDRGSDTQYF.

The rearrangement uses TRBV13 and TRBJ2-7; a possible D gene is TRBD1 (6 bases). V lost 4 bases to trimming and J lost 2 bases, with 18 bases between them. The CDR3 has 16 residues. Germline lookup yields CDR1 PRHDT and CDR2 FYEKMQ (reference sequence). This CDR3 is CASSSSGTRGTYEQYF. CDR3 sequence (DNA): TGTGCCAGCAGCTCATCCGGGACACGGGGTACCTACGAGCAGTACTTC. The complete variable domain, with remaining parts taken from reference TRBV13 and TRBJ2-7, reads AAGVIQSPRHLIKEKRETATLKCYPIPRHDTVYWYQQGPGQDPQFLISFYEKMQSDKGSIPDRFSAQQFSDYHSELNMSSLELGDSALYFCASSSSGTRGTYEQYFGPGTRLTVT.

This clone was seen just once. J is TRBJ2-1 and V is TRBV3-1 (or the pseudogene TRBV3-2); tentative D call: TRBD1 (6 bases). The CDR3 covers 14 residues. Per the germline V gene, CDR1 is LGHDT and CDR2 is YNNKEL (reference sequence). V lost 1 base and J 8 bases, leaving 12 bases between the germline ends. CDR3 bases: TGTGCCAGCAGCCAAGTCAGGGGTGGACATGAGCAGTTCTTC. This sequence encodes CASSQVRGGHEQFF.

V and J are TRBV19 and TRBJ1-1; D unresolved. V shed 1 base and J shed 5 bases, with 5 bases lying between them. CDR3 length: 12 residues. The germline V gene has CDR1 LNHDA and CDR2 SQIVND (reference sequence). The CDR3 region is CASSIAGTEAFF. The CDR3 region has the DNA TGTGCCAGTAGTATAGCGGGAACTGAAGCTTTCTTT.